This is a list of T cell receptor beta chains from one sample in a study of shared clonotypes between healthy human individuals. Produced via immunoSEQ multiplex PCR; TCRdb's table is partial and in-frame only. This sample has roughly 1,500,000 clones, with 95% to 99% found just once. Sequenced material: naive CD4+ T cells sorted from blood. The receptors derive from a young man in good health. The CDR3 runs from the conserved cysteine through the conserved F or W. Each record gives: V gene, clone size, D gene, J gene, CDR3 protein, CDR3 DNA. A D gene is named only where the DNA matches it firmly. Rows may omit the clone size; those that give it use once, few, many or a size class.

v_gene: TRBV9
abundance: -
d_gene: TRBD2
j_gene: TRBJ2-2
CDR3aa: CASSVMAGDTGELFF
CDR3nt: TGTGCCAGCAGCGTAATGGCGGGAGATACCGGGGAGCTGTTTTTT

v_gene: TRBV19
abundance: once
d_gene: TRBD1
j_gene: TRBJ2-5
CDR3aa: CASRGQALGGETQYF
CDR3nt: TGTGCCAGTAGGGGACAGGCCCTAGGAGGGGAGACCCAGTACTTC

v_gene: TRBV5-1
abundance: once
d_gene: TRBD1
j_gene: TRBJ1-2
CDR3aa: CASSTGTANYGYTF
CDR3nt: TGCGCCAGCAGCACCGGGACAGCTAACTATGGCTACACCTTC

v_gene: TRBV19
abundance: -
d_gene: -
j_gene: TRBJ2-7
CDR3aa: CASSIGRTYEQYF
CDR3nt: TGTGCCAGTAGTATTGGGAGGACCTACGAGCAGTACTTC

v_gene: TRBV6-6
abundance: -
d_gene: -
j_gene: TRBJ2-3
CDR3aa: CASSWNGITDTQYF
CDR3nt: TGTGCCAGCAGCTGGAACGGAATCACAGATACGCAGTATTTT

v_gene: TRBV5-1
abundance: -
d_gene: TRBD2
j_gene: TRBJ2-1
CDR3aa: CASSFASGRDSYNEQFF
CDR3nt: TGCGCCAGCAGCTTTGCCTCCGGGAGGGACTCCTACAATGAGCAGTTCTTC

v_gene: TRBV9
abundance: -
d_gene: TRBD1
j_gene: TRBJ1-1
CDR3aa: CASSGRDRGLVTEAFF
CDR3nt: TGTGCCAGCAGCGGCCGGGACAGGGGGCTTGTCACTGAAGCTTTCTTT

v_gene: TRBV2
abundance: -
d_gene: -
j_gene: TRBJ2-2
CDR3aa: CASSALNTGELFF
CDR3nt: TGTGCCAGCAGTGCTCTGAACACCGGGGAGCTGTTTTTT

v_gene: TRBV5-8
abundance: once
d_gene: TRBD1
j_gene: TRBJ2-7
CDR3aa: CASSLQGAGFYEQYF
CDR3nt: TGTGCCAGCAGCTTGCAGGGGGCGGGGTTCTACGAGCAGTACTTC

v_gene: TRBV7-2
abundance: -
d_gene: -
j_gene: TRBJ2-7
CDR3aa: CASSIVVASRSYEQYF
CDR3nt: TGTGCCAGCAGCATAGTAGTTGCCAGCCGCTCCTACGAGCAGTACTTC

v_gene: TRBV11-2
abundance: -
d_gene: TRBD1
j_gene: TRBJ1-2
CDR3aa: CASSLTGANYGYTF
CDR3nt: TGTGCCAGCAGCCTCACAGGGGCCAACTATGGCTACACCTTC

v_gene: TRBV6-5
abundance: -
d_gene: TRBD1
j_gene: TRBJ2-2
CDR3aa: CASRSGQGKFGELFF
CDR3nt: TGTGCCAGCAGGTCGGGACAGGGGAAATTCGGGGAGCTGTTTTTT

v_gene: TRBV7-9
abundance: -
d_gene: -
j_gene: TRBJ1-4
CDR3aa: CASSAGTTNEKLFF
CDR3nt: TGTGCCAGCAGCGCCGGGACAACCAATGAAAAACTGTTTTTT

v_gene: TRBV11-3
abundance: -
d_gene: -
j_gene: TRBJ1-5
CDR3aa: CASSLDNTPQGFNQPQHF
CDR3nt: TGTGCCAGCAGCTTAGATAACACGCCCCAGGGCTTCAATCAGCCCCAGCATTTT

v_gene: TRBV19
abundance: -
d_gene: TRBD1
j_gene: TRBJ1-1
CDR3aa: CASSIWTGGGNTEAFF
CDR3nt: TGTGCCAGTAGTATCTGGACAGGGGGTGGGAACACTGAAGCTTTCTTT

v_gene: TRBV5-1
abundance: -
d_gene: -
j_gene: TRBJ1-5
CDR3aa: CASSLEGGTVGQPQHF
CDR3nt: TGCGCCAGCAGCTTGGAAGGGGGGACCGTAGGTCAGCCCCAGCATTTT

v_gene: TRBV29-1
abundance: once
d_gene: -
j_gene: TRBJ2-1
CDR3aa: CSVGASSFSYNEQFF
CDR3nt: TGCAGCGTTGGCGCTAGCTCCTTCTCCTACAATGAGCAGTTCTTC

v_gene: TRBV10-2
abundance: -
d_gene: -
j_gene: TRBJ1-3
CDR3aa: CASSEPTRFGSGNTIYF
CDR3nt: TGCGCCAGCAGTGAGCCGACCCGATTCGGGTCTGGAAACACCATATATTTT

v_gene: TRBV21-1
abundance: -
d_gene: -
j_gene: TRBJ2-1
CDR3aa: CASSKGYGDRVMSEQFF
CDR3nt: TGTGCCAGCAGCAAAGGGTACGGGGACAGAGTAATGAGTGAGCAGTTCTTC

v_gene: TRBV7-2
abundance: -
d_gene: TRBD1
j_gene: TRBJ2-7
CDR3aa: CASSSRQGPSYEQYF
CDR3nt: TGTGCCAGCAGCTCAAGACAGGGGCCCTCCTACGAGCAGTACTTC

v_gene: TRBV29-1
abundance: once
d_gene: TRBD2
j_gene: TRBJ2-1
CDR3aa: CSVDNRAGGPYNEQFF
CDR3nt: TGCAGCGTTGACAATAGGGCGGGAGGGCCTTATAATGAGCAGTTCTTC

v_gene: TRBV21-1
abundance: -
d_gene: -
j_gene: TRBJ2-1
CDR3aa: CASSKAKPDRKTYNEQFF
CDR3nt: TGTGCCAGCAGCAAAGCTAAGCCGGACAGGAAGACCTACAATGAGCAGTTCTTC

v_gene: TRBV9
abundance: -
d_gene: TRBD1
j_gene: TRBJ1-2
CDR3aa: CASTRGQGSYGYTF
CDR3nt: TGTGCCAGCACCCGAGGACAGGGGAGCTATGGCTACACCTTC

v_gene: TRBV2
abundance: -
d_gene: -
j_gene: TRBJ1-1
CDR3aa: CASSEAQRGTEAFF
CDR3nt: TGTGCCAGCAGTGAAGCGCAAAGGGGCACTGAAGCTTTCTTT

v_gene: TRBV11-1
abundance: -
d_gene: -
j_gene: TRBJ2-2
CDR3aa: CASSFSLVTGELFF
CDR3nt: TGTGCCAGCAGCTTTTCTTTAGTTACCGGGGAGCTGTTTTTT

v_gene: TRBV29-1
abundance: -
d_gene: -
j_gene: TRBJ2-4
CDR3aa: CSARRGQQGMIQYF
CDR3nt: TGCAGCGCCCGTCGGGGTCAGCAGGGGATGATTCAGTACTTC

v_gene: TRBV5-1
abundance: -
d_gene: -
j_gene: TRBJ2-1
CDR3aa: CASSLVQTGPAGPNEQFF
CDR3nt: TGCGCCAGCAGCTTGGTACAAACCGGGCCCGCGGGCCCCAATGAGCAGTTCTTC

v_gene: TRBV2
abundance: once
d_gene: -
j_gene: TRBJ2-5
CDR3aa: CASTDRTPPGTQYF
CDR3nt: TGTGCCAGCACCGACCGAACCCCGCCCGGGACCCAGTACTTC

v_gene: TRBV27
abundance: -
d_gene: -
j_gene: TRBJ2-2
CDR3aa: CASTLSTTGELFF
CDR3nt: TGTGCCAGCACCCTATCGACCACCGGGGAGCTGTTTTTT

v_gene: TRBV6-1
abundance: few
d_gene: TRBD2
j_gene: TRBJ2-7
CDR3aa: CASSEPGGYEQYF
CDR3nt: TGTGCCAGCAGTGAGCCGGGAGGCTACGAGCAGTACTTC

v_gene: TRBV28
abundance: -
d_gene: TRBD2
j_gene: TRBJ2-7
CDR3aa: CASLGLAGGYTNYEQYF
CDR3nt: TGTGCCAGCCTCGGGCTAGCGGGAGGATACACTAACTACGAGCAGTACTTC

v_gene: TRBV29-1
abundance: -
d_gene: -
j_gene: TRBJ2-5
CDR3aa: CSVASRGETQYF
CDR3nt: TGCAGCGTTGCATCTAGAGGAGAGACCCAGTACTTC

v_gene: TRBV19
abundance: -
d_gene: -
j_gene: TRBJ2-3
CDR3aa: CASSLDSAQYF
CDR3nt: TGTGCCAGTAGTCTCGACTCTGCGCAGTATTTT

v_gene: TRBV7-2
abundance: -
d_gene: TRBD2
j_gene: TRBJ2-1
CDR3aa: CASSSAGGPGNEQFF
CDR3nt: TGTGCCAGCAGCTCAGCGGGAGGGCCAGGAAATGAGCAGTTCTTC

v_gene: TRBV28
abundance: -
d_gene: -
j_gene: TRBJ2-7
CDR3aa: CASSFLNGESTYEQYF
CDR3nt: TGTGCCAGCAGTTTTCTTAATGGGGAAAGCACCTACGAGCAGTACTTC

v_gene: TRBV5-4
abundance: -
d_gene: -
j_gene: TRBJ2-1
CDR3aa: CASSTQRGNEQFF
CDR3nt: TGTGCCAGCAGCACCCAGAGGGGCAATGAGCAGTTCTTC

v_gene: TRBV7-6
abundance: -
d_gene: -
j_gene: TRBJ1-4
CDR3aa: CATAQVGLSVNEKLFF
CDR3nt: TGTGCCACCGCGCAGGTGGGGTTATCAGTTAATGAAAAACTGTTTTTT

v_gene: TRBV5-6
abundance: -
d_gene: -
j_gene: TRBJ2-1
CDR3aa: CASSLTISYNEQFF
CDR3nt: TGTGCCAGCAGCTTGACTATCTCCTACAATGAGCAGTTCTTC

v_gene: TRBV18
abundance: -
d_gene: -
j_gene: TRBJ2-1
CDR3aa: CASSPTGGNEQFF
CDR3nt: TGTGCCAGCTCACCGACCGGCGGGAATGAGCAGTTCTTC

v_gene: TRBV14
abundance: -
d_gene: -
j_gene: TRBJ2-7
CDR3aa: CASSQRGVFAGQSSYEQYF
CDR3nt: TGTGCCAGCAGCCAAAGGGGTGTTTTCGCGGGACAGTCATCCTACGAGCAGTACTTC

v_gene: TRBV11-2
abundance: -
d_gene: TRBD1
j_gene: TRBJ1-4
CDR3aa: CASSLMTGSRSNEKLFF
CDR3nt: TGTGCCAGCAGCTTGATGACAGGGAGCCGTTCTAATGAAAAACTGTTTTTT